This entry features one T cell receptor beta chain sequence. This clone appeared many times. The antigen this receptor binds is unknown. Qualities for individual bases were not recorded, and no much larger clone is one base off. No patient had received any treatment before thyroid surgery. The study retrospectively analysed patient clinical samples collected from about 2012 to 2018 using T-cell receptor beta sequencing. The source of the sample is a study of metastatic and nonmetastatic thyroid tumors (TCRdb year 2020). Background for the entire study: Repertoires were compared across peripheral blood and tumor or nodule tissue samples from malignant and benign thyroid patients.

From a lookup of the germline V gene (reference sequence), CDR1 and CDR2 are DFQATT and SNEGSKA. At the junction V is shortened by 0 bases and J by 2 bases, with 11 bases in between. Counted from cysteine to phenylalanine, this CDR3 has 15 amino acids. Of the read, only the CDR3 DNA is kept; its 45 bases are in frame from base 1. Results and caveats for the whole study, not just this receptor: TCR beta diversity was reported as significantly higher in malignant tumors than in benign nodules, in both blood and tumor samples.

Libraries were built with PCR. For sequencing, an Illumina HiSeq 4000 was employed. High-throughput sequencing was used to profile the TCR beta-chain CDR3 region of each patient. The source study handled its data this way. Drawing on CDR3 differences between clinicopathological groups, the researchers built a classifier meant to tell apart patients with distant-metastatic papillary thyroid cancer. To measure repertoire diversity the researchers used the Shannon index, while the Morisita-Horn index served to gauge how similar the tumor and blood repertoires were. Starting from the raw public reads, TCRdb applied fastp trimming at Q25, assembled clones with MiXCR and retained in-frame beta chains. The V and J calls were not made by the authors but by TCRdb's processing. The sample records almost 85,000 clones, roughly an eighth of which are singletons. The ten largest clonotypes hold 7% to 10% of the sample.

This receptor was obtained from a female donor with papillary thyroid cancer or a benign thyroid nodule (not recorded which). Some clones in this sample may be carry-over from other donors' samples. The chain links TRBV20-1 with TRBJ1-3, with the D gene call left open. The specimen was tumor tissue. The CDR3 protein: CSARDSRVPGNTIYF. The DNA is TGCAGTGCTAGAGATTCGAGAGTCCCTGGAAACACCATATATTTT.